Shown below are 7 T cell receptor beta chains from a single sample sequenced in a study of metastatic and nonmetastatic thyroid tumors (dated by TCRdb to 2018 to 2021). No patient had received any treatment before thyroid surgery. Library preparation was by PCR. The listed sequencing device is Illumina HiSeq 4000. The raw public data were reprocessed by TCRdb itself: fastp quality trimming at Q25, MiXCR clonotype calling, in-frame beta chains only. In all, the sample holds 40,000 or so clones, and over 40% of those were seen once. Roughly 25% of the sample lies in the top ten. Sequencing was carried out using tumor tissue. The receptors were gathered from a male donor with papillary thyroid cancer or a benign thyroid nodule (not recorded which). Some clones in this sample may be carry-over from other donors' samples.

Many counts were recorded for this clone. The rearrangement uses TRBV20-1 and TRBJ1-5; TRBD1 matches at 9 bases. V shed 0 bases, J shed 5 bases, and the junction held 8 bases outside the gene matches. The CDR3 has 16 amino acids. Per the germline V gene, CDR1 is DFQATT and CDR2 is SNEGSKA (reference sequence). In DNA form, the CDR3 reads TGCAGTGCTAGAGATTATAGGACAGGGGTTTATCAGCCCCAGCATTTT. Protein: CSARDYRTGVYQPQHF.

CDR3 DNA: TGTGCCAGCAGTTTCGCATACCCCTCCTATAATTCACCCCTCCACTTT. Translated, it gives CASSFAYPSYNSPLHF. The V gene is TRBV27, the J gene TRBJ1-6; D call uncertain. The CDR3 length is 16 residues. Trimming took 3 bases from V and 0 from J, leaving 9 bases between them. In germline, CDR1 is MNHEY, CDR2 SMNVEV (reference sequence).

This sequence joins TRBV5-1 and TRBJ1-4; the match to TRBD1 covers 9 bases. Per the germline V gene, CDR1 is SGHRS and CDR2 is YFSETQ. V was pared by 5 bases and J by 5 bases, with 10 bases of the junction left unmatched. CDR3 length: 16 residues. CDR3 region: CASRGPTGTGNEKLFF. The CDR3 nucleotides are TGCGCCAGCAGGGGCCCTACCGGGACAGGGAATGAAAAACTGTTTTTT.

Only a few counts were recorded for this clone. CDR3 in amino acids: CAWNRALGGYTF. CDR3 sequence (DNA): TGTGCCTGGAACAGGGCCCTGGGAGGCTACACCTTC. The chain uses TRBV30 and TRBJ1-2; possible D gene TRBD1, 6 bases. Germline lookup yields CDR1 GTSNPN and CDR2 SVGIG (reference sequence). The CDR3 totals 12 residues. V lost 4 bases and J 8 bases, leaving 14 bases between the germline ends.

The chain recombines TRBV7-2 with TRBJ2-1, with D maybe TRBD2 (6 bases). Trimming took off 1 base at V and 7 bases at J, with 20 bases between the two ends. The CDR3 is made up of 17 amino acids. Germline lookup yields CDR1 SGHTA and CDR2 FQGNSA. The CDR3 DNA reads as TGTGCCAGCAGCTTAGGGCTCGCGGGAACATTTGGGAATGAGCAGTTCTTC. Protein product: CASSLGLAGTFGNEQFF.

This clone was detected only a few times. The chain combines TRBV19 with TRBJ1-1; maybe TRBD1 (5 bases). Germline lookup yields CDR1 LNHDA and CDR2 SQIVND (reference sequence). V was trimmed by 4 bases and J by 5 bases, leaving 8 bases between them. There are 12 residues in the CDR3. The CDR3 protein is CASSTPGTEAFF. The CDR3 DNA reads TGTGCCAGTAGTACCCCAGGGACTGAAGCTTTCTTT.

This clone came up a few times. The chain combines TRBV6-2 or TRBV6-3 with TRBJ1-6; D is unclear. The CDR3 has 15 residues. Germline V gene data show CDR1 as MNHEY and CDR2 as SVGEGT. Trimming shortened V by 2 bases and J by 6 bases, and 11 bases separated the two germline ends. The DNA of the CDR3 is TGTGCCAGCAGTTACGGAAAAGCGGGTAATTCACCCCTCCACTTT. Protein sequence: CASSYGKAGNSPLHF.